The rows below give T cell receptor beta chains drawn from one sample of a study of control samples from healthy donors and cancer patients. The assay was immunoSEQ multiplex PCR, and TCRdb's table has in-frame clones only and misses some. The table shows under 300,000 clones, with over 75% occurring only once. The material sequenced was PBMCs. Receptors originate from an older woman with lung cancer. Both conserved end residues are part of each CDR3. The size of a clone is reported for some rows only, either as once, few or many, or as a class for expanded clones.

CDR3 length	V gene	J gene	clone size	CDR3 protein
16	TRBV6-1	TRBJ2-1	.	CASSEGGTSGALSQFF
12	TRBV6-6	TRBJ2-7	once	CASSPRRLEQYF
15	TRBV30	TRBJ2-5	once	CAWSVVAGGQETQYF
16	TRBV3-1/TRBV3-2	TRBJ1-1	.	CASRNYGRGPGTEAFF
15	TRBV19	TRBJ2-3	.	CASRLAGIRTDTQYF
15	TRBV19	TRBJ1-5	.	CASSIGWGIRQPQHF
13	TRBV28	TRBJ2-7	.	CASRGDSFPEQYF
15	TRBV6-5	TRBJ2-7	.	CASSMAGLLDYEQYF
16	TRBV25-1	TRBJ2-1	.	CASSGYSGKTYNEQFF
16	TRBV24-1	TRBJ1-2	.	CATSDPRQGPAHGYTF
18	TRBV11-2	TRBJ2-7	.	CASSGSGTGNKRTYEQYF
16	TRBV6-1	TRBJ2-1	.	CASSEALGGNYNEQFF
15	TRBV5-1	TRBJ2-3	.	CASSSRLDSADTQYF
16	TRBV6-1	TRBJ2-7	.	CASSEPARQSGYEQYF
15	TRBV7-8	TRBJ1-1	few	CASSLAGTANTEAFF
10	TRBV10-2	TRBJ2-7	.	CASSADEQYF
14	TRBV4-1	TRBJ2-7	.	CASSQDRGGTEQYF
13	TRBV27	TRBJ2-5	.	CASSRERGETQYF
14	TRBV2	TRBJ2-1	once	CASRGAVIYNEQFF
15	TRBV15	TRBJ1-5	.	CATSRTDRPNQPQHF
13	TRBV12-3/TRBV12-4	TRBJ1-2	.	CASSPRQGAGYTF
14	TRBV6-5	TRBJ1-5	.	CASSQDRRIQPQHF
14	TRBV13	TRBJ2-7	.	CASSLGLVSYEQYF
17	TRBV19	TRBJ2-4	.	CASSSDSGTGGKNIQYF
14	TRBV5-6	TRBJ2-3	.	CASSSRDRTDTQYF
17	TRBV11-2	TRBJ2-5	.	CASSPPGLAGVTKTQYF
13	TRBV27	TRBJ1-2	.	CASSPGSNYGYTF
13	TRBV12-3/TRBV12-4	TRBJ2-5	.	CASKINRVPTQYF
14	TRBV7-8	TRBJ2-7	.	CASSLGQSYYEQYF
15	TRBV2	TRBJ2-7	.	CASTPDRGPTYEQYF
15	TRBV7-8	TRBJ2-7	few	CASSLTTGVGYEQYF
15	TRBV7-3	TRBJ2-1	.	CASSLSVGGTDEQFF
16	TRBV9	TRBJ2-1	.	CASSVVAGGGYNEQFF
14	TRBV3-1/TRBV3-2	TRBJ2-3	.	CASSQEDSTDTQYF
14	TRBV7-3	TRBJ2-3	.	CASSFLAGQDTQYF
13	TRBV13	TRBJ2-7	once	CASSLAGSREQYF
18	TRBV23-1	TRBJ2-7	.	CASSPPGQEKGAPYEQYF
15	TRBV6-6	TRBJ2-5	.	CASSFSGPSKETQYF
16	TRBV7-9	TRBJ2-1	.	CASSRTSGRIYNEQFF
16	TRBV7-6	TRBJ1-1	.	CASSLMVRDVGTEAFF
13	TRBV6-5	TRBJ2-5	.	CASTFGIQETQYF
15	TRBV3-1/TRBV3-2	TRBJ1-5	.	CASSQGQGGGQPQHF
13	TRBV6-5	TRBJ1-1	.	CASSLGHLSEAFF
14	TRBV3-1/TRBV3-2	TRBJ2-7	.	CASSFTSGEGEQYF
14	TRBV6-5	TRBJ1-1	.	CASSSGELNTEAFF
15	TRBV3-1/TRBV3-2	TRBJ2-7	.	CASTQSWGASYEQYF
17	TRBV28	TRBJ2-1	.	CASSGITRGVSYNEQFF
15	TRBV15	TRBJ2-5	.	CATSSLVPGLSPQYF
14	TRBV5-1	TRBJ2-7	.	CASSLVTGEYEQYF
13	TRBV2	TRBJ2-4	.	CASAYYRTNIQYF
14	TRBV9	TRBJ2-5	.	CASSAPTPGETQYF
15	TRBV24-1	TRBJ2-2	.	CATSDPGQDTGELFF
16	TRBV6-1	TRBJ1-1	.	CASSAGGGLQNTEAFF
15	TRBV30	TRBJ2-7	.	CAYGQGPSSSYEQYF